The subject of this entry is one T cell receptor (beta chain). Unique molecular identifiers were present on cDNA, and template switching added a universal primer site. TCRdb itself ran the 5' RACE reads through MiXCR, one entry per CDR3 protein. Among some 1,600,000 distinct CDR3 sequences, more than 30% were seen once, and the ten largest hold approximately 0.29%. CDR3 length equals 15 residues. From germline, CDR1 is MNHEY and CDR2 SMNVEV (reference sequence). Trimming took off 3 bases at V and 4 bases at J, with 15 bases between the two ends. These data come from a study of identical twins. This receptor was identified in a newborn girl in good health. The specimen sequenced was cord blood. This chain connects TRBV27 to TRBJ1-1; a possible D gene is TRBD1 (6 bases). The CDR3: CASSLAGVRFTEAFF. The CDR3 coding sequence is TGTGCCAGCAGTTTGGCAGGGGTGCGTTTCACTGAAGCTTTCTTT.